This TCR beta chain originates from a study of cytomegalovirus exposure and HLA in healthy donors. PCR was performed using 60 Vbeta and 13 Jbeta primers. Using immunoSEQ multiplex PCR, the repertoire was profiled, and TCRdb retains in-frame clones only, with some absent. The table records 130,000 to 150,000 clones, 75% to 90% of them present only once. Germline CDR1 is SNHLY and CDR2 is FYNNEI. V shed 0 bases, J shed 10 bases, and the junction held 2 bases outside the gene matches. This CDR3 has 13 amino acids. The source material was PBMCs. The chain is built from TRBV2 and TRBJ2-1, with TRBD2 identical over 8 bases. The sequence was obtained from a woman in her thirties in good health and CMV-seronegative. The DNA of the CDR3 is TGTGCCAGCAGTGAAGCGGCGGGGGGCGAGCAGTTCTTC. Protein: CASSEAAGGEQFF.